The source of this TCR beta chain is a study of blood T cell repertoires in COVID-19. Study in general: There were acute and convalescent COVID-19 samples, and they came from the United States, Italy and Spain. The analysed material was cDNA or gDNA that came from T cells, B-cell-depleted T cells, or PBMCs.

Original handling: Estimates of nucleated cell counts were drawn from the amplification of reference gene primers. Data came from immunoSEQ multiplex PCR; TCRdb stores just in-frame clones and leaves some out. V and J calls and clone size are as listed in that table; D and trimming were resolved from the DNA. The sample yields a few hundred thousand clones, about 91% seen once. Germline assignment: CDR1 DFQATT and CDR2 SNEGSKA (reference sequence). The CDR3 consists of 11 residues. The germline V and J ends were trimmed by 6 bases and 8 bases, with 10 bases remaining between them. The chain joins TRBV20-1 to TRBJ2-2; possible D gene TRBD2, 6 bases. Material for sequencing was peripheral blood. The TCR was taken from a woman in her 30s who had recovered from COVID-19. The DNA for the CDR3 is TGCAGTGCGAGAAGCGGGGGGGAGCTGTTTTTT. This translates into CSARSGGELFF.